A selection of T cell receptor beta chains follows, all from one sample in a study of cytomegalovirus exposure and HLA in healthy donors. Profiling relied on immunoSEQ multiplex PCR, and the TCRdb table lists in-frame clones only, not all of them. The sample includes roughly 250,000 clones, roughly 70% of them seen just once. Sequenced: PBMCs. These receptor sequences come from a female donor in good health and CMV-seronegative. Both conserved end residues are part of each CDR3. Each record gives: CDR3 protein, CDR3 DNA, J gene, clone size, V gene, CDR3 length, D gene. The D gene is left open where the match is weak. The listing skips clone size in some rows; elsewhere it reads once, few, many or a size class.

CDR3aa: CASSLRGGEGYTF
CDR3nt: TGTGCCAGCAGCTTACGAGGGGGCGAGGGCTACACCTTC
j_gene: TRBJ1-2
abundance: NA
v_gene: TRBV13
len: 13
d_gene: TRBD1

CDR3aa: CASSFLAGGKNTGELFF
CDR3nt: TGTGCCAGCAGTTTCCTAGCGGGAGGGAAGAACACCGGGGAGCTGTTTTTT
j_gene: TRBJ2-2
abundance: NA
v_gene: TRBV28
len: 17
d_gene: TRBD2

CDR3aa: CSSTRPNEKLFF
CDR3nt: TGTTCCAGCACCAGGCCGAATGAAAAACTGTTTTTT
j_gene: TRBJ1-4
abundance: NA
v_gene: TRBV7-9
len: 12
d_gene: NA

CDR3aa: CASSLDLAGADTQYF
CDR3nt: TGTGCCAGCAGCTTAGACCTAGCGGGAGCAGATACGCAGTATTTT
j_gene: TRBJ2-3
abundance: NA
v_gene: TRBV11-3
len: 15
d_gene: TRBD2

CDR3aa: CASSPRLGRVDEQFF
CDR3nt: TGTGCCAGCTCACCGCGACTTGGGAGGGTGGATGAGCAGTTCTTC
j_gene: TRBJ2-1
abundance: NA
v_gene: TRBV18
len: 15
d_gene: TRBD2

CDR3aa: CASSPGDITGELFF
CDR3nt: TGCGCCAGCAGCCCCGGGGACATCACCGGGGAGCTGTTTTTT
j_gene: TRBJ2-2
abundance: NA
v_gene: TRBV5-1
len: 14
d_gene: NA

CDR3aa: CASSAGLADTQYF
CDR3nt: TGTGCCAGCAGCGCGGGACTAGCGGATACGCAGTATTTT
j_gene: TRBJ2-3
abundance: NA
v_gene: TRBV11-3
len: 13
d_gene: TRBD2

CDR3aa: CASSTGRGAKLFF
CDR3nt: TGTGCCAGCAGCACCGGACGGGGAGCAAAACTGTTTTTT
j_gene: TRBJ1-4
abundance: NA
v_gene: TRBV9
len: 13
d_gene: NA

CDR3aa: CASSFRVGYEQYF
CDR3nt: TGTGCCAGCAGCTTCCGGGTGGGCTACGAGCAGTACTTC
j_gene: TRBJ2-7
abundance: once
v_gene: TRBV7-8
len: 13
d_gene: NA

CDR3aa: CASSLEAGLSYEQYF
CDR3nt: TGTGCCAGCAGCTTAGAGGCAGGGCTCTCCTACGAGCAGTACTTC
j_gene: TRBJ2-7
abundance: few
v_gene: TRBV11-2
len: 15
d_gene: NA

CDR3aa: CASSFRTGLHGYTF
CDR3nt: TGTGCCAGCAGCTTTAGGACAGGGTTGCATGGCTACACCTTC
j_gene: TRBJ1-2
abundance: few
v_gene: TRBV7-9
len: 14
d_gene: TRBD1

CDR3aa: CASSRTSGRATEEQYF
CDR3nt: TGTGCCAGCTCGAGGACTAGCGGGAGGGCCACGGAGGAGCAGTACTTC
j_gene: TRBJ2-7
abundance: NA
v_gene: TRBV18
len: 16
d_gene: TRBD2

CDR3aa: CASSPSRGYGYTF
CDR3nt: TGTGCCAGCAGCCCTTCGCGGGGCTATGGCTACACCTTC
j_gene: TRBJ1-2
abundance: NA
v_gene: TRBV7-9
len: 13
d_gene: NA

CDR3aa: CASKVQQGTYEQYF
CDR3nt: TGTGCCAGCAAGGTTCAGCAGGGGACCTACGAGCAGTACTTC
j_gene: TRBJ2-7
abundance: few
v_gene: TRBV28
len: 14
d_gene: NA

CDR3aa: CASSHTGTGTYEQYF
CDR3nt: TGTGCCAGCAGCCATACCGGGACAGGGACCTACGAGCAGTACTTC
j_gene: TRBJ2-7
abundance: once
v_gene: TRBV7-9
len: 15
d_gene: TRBD1

CDR3aa: CAWSTGTRINEQFF
CDR3nt: TGTGCCTGGAGTACCGGGACTAGGATAAATGAGCAGTTCTTC
j_gene: TRBJ2-1
abundance: NA
v_gene: TRBV30
len: 14
d_gene: TRBD2

CDR3aa: CASSSVVYEQYF
CDR3nt: TGTGCCAGCAGCTCCGTAGTCTACGAGCAGTACTTC
j_gene: TRBJ2-7
abundance: NA
v_gene: TRBV11-2
len: 12
d_gene: NA

CDR3aa: CAWSRGQGEETQYF
CDR3nt: TGTGCCTGGAGTCGGGGACAGGGGGAAGAGACCCAGTACTTC
j_gene: TRBJ2-5
abundance: NA
v_gene: TRBV30
len: 14
d_gene: TRBD1

CDR3aa: CASSLGGQGRKLFF
CDR3nt: TGCGCCAGCAGCTTGGGGGGACAGGGGCGAAAACTGTTTTTT
j_gene: TRBJ1-4
abundance: few
v_gene: TRBV5-1
len: 14
d_gene: TRBD1

CDR3aa: CASRSGGRDSEAFF
CDR3nt: TGTGCCAGCAGGAGCGGGGGGCGCGACTCTGAAGCTTTCTTT
j_gene: TRBJ1-1
abundance: NA
v_gene: TRBV11-3
len: 14
d_gene: NA